Shown below are 7 T cell receptor beta chains from a single sample sequenced in a study of a mutant IDH1 vaccine in newly diagnosed glioma. For these TCRs, the target antigens are not known. Repertoires were generated with immunoSEQ multiplex PCR, while TCRdb's copy carries only in-frame clones and drops some. Of tens of thousands of clones listed, 65% to 90% are singletons. The time point is: week 47, end of study. Doses of 300 ug of mutant IDH1 20-mer peptide were given with topical imiquimod. The specimen comprised PBMCs, sampled from a glioma patient whose treatment included an IDH1 peptide vaccine. Receptors were obtained from a man aged 18 to 29 with glioma. Some clones in this sample may be carry-over from other donors' samples.

The gene calls are TRBV25-1 and TRBJ2-1; D is unclear. CDR1 is MGHDK, CDR2 SYGVNS, per germline. The CDR3 extends over 14 amino acids. V lost 1 base and J 0 bases, leaving 4 bases between the germline ends. As DNA, the CDR3 is TGTGCCAGCAGTGAATCCAGCTCCTACAATGAGCAGTTCTTC. It is translated as CASSESSSYNEQFF.

This clone was counted once. The genes are TRBV5-5 and TRBJ2-7; 9 bases match TRBD1. J was trimmed by 0 bases and V by 4 bases; bases with no gene match: 8. The germline V gene has CDR1 SGHKS and CDR2 YYEKEE (reference sequence). This CDR3 is built from 16 residues. The CDR3 here is CASSPGTGTRSYEQYF. The CDR3, as DNA: TGTGCCAGCAGCCCCGGGACAGGGACCCGCTCCTACGAGCAGTACTTC.

The chain has TRBV11-2 and TRBJ2-2; no clear D gene. Germline values: CDR1 SGHAT, CDR2 FQNNGV. V was clipped by 3 bases and J by 8 bases, with 4 bases between them. This CDR3 spans 11 amino acids. For the CDR3, the DNA is TGTGCCAGCAGCTTCGTGGGGGAGCTGTTTTTT. This encodes CASSFVGELFF.

V gene TRBV5-1 combines with J gene TRBJ1-1; 8 nucleotides align to TRBD1. The V segment lost 2 bases and the J segment 1 base; nucleotides outside the gene matches: 4. The CDR3 is 15 amino acids. Germline V lookup: CDR1 SGHRS, CDR2 YFSETQ. Here the CDR3 reads CASSLRQGKNTEAFF. DNA for the CDR3: TGCGCCAGCAGCTTAAGACAGGGGAAGAACACTGAAGCTTTCTTT.

The J gene is TRBJ1-1, the V gene TRBV27; D may be TRBD1 (6 bases). The CDR3 consists of 14 residues. V was pared by 3 bases and J by 1 base, with 9 bases between. Germline CDR1 is MNHEY and CDR2 is SMNVEV (reference sequence). CDR3 in DNA: TGTGCCAGCAGTTTGGGGGCTCAGAACACTGAAGCTTTCTTT. Its protein product is CASSLGAQNTEAFF.

The chain links TRBV13 to TRBJ2-7; no firm D call. The CDR3 sequence is 15 residues long. Germline CDR1 and CDR2: PRHDT and FYEKMQ (reference sequence). The V end was cut by 5 bases, the J end by 6 bases, with 20 bases between. DNA for the CDR3: TGTGCCAGCAGCCACCTCGGAAATGTATGGACCGAGCAGTACTTC. Translation: CASSHLGNVWTEQYF. The full variable domain, rest sourced from reference TRBV13 and TRBJ2-7, is AAGVIQSPRHLIKEKRETATLKCYPIPRHDTVYWYQQGPGQDPQFLISFYEKMQSDKGSIPDRFSAQQFSDYHSELNMSSLELGDSALYFCASSHLGNVWTEQYFGPGTRLTVT.

The rearrangement joins TRBV4-3 to TRBJ2-1; weak D call: TRBD1 (6 bases). V gave up 3 bases and J gave up 6 bases, with 21 bases separating them. Germline loops: CDR1 LGHNA, CDR2 YSLEER. The CDR3 is 17 amino acids. The CDR3 is CASSQGAPGLTFNEQFF. CDR3 sequence (DNA): TGCGCCAGCAGCCAGGGGGCACCGGGATTAACCTTCAATGAGCAGTTCTTC.